Sequencing of this TCR beta chain was carried out in a study of cytomegalovirus exposure and HLA in healthy donors. A remark on this clone: No antigen is known for it.

The V end lost 5 bases, the J end lost 1 base, and 10 bases lay between the germline ends. Germline values: CDR1 SGHTA, CDR2 FQGTGA. CDR3 length: 14 residues. Findings and caveats of the study: Looking again later, the authors saw that most CMV-associated TCR beta chains seemed HLA-restricted.

PCR was performed using 60 Vbeta and 13 Jbeta primers. Using immunoSEQ multiplex PCR, the repertoire was profiled, and TCRdb retains in-frame clones only, with some absent. This table holds around 140,000 clones, 66% found once. The source material was PBMCs. The genes are TRBV7-3 and TRBJ2-3, with D maybe TRBD2 (6 bases). The clonotype originates from a woman in her sixties or seventies in good health and CMV-seronegative. CDR3 in DNA: TGTGCCAGCAGCCGGGACTTCGGCACAGATACGCAGTATTTT. This encodes CASSRDFGTDTQYF.